The rows below give T cell receptor beta chains drawn from one sample of a study of blood T cell repertoires in COVID-19. The data were produced by immunoSEQ multiplex PCR, yet TCRdb's version contains in-frame clones alone and is incomplete. The profile covers 74,000 or so clones, with about 87% appearing a single time and roughly 2.4% taken by the ten largest. The specimen sequenced was peripheral blood. These receptors originate from a human donor in a cohort sampled during active COVID-19. The CDR3 runs from the conserved cysteine through the conserved F or W.

cdr3_aa v_call cdr3_length j_call
CASSPHRLDSRTDTQYF TRBV11-2 17 TRBJ2-3
CASSFLSGGNTIYF TRBV7-2 14 TRBJ1-3
CASSLAWEGAEAFF TRBV5-1 14 TRBJ1-1
CASDSRIGYTF TRBV28 11 TRBJ1-2
CASILLAGTSTDTQYF TRBV9 16 TRBJ2-3
CASSLPGTTNTEAFF TRBV5-1 15 TRBJ1-1
CASSQGAYSNYGYTF TRBV4-2 15 TRBJ1-2
CASSYNRDRYEKLFF TRBV18 15 TRBJ1-4
CAIGGTSGGEQFF TRBV10-3 13 TRBJ2-1
CAKRQGARTDTQYF TRBV2 14 TRBJ2-3
CATSGGAHNEQFF TRBV7-9 13 TRBJ2-1
CASTQWGETNTEAFF TRBV5-1 15 TRBJ1-1
CASSEAGSRGNEQFF TRBV25-1 15 TRBJ2-1
CASTLLGADNEQFF TRBV5-8 14 TRBJ2-1
CASSQAADTQYF TRBV4-1 12 TRBJ2-3
CASREHGTEASTQYF TRBV5-1 15 TRBJ2-3
CASSLGGENTGELFF TRBV5-1 15 TRBJ2-2
CASSLKSSGNTIYF TRBV7-2 14 TRBJ1-3
CASSQGGVSPLNEQFF TRBV4-2 16 TRBJ2-1
CASSLDGGTFARRNIEAFF TRBV7-9 19 TRBJ1-1
CASSRQGTHGVTEAFF TRBV5-1 16 TRBJ1-1
CASSLQGRGNYGYTF TRBV11-3 15 TRBJ1-2
CASSSSQGRTEAFF TRBV28 14 TRBJ1-1
CATQRSSEETQYF TRBV10-3 13 TRBJ2-5
CAWSGRKGAAYEQYF TRBV30 15 TRBJ2-7
CASSVGGRAISNEQFF TRBV9 16 TRBJ2-1
CASSPGSVGNQPQHF TRBV28 15 TRBJ1-5
CASSLRLAGGISTDTQYF TRBV7-3 18 TRBJ2-3
CASSGSTGTYEQYF TRBV9 14 TRBJ2-7
CASSDSGPNGYTF TRBV5-4 13 TRBJ1-2
CASSFRGIQETQYF TRBV7-9 14 TRBJ2-5
CANQGGHRNTEAFF TRBV11-3 14 TRBJ1-1
CASSQQTDIQYF TRBV4-2 12 TRBJ2-4
CSATETGYGYTF TRBV20-1 12 TRBJ1-2
CASSQSTGPNTGELFF TRBV18 16 TRBJ2-2
CSSRLAGADEQFF TRBV29-1 13 TRBJ2-1
CASSFLLRRGQGASGANVLTF TRBV27 21 TRBJ2-6
CASSPRTNSGTQYF TRBV27 14 TRBJ2-5
CSDGTSGSTDTQYF TRBV29-1 14 TRBJ2-3
CASSQDLREQHTDTQYF TRBV3-1/TRBV3-2 17 TRBJ2-3
CASSYGGMNTEAFF TRBV5-1 14 TRBJ1-1
CASSFSREEQFF TRBV7-9 12 TRBJ2-1
CASRRQGGMNTEAFF TRBV28 15 TRBJ1-1
CAWSRDRVNEKLFF TRBV30 14 TRBJ1-4
CASSERDIYGYTF TRBV6-1 13 TRBJ1-2
CASSLAQGAIQPQHF TRBV5-5 15 TRBJ1-5
CASSRIAGQHNYGYTF TRBV4-2 16 TRBJ1-2
CSVGQGDSGANVLTF TRBV29-1 15 TRBJ2-6
CAWSPGQGSYEQYF TRBV30 14 TRBJ2-7
CASSYGSRRDEQFF TRBV6-5 14 TRBJ2-1
CASSVTGRSLAKNIQYF TRBV7-2 17 TRBJ2-4
CASSVEGTSGRVRGNEQFF TRBV9 19 TRBJ2-1
CASSSPPGQAYGYTF TRBV5-8 15 TRBJ1-2
CASSLGSSSYNSPLHF TRBV5-4 16 TRBJ1-6